These 17 T cell receptor beta chains originate from one sample sequenced in a study of blood T cells in healthy people across ages (dated by TCRdb to between 2014 and 2017). Library creation used 5' RACE. Instrument used: Illumina HiSeq 2500. The second PCR ran for about 7 to 11 cycles and used a J-beta primer mix along with a sample-barcoded 5' primer. TCRdb ran its own pipeline on the public reads, namely fastp trimming at Q25 and MiXCR clone calling, and kept in-frame beta chains. Each entry is one CDR3 protein sequence, shown with its most common DNA and genes. The sample has about 1.8 million distinct CDR3 sequences on record, just under 50% of them singletons. Approximately 2.1% of the sample is held by the ten biggest clonotypes. The specimen was blood. The receptor set was obtained from a woman aged 40 to 50 in good health.

V is TRBV6-6 and J is TRBJ1-5; 8 nucleotides align to TRBD1. This CDR3 region has 12 residues. The germline V gene has CDR1 MNHNY and CDR2 SVGAGI (reference sequence). V lost 11 bases to trimming and J lost 5 bases; unmatched junction nucleotides: 5. The CDR3, as DNA: TGTGCCTGTAAGACAGGGGATCAGCCCCAGCATTTT. This codes for CACKTGDQPQHF.

The rearrangement joins TRBV9 to TRBJ1-2; D remains unclear. CDR1 is SGDLS, CDR2 YYNGEE, per germline. Trimming cost V 0 bases and J 0 bases, with 9 bases left between them. CDR3 length equals 15 residues. CDR3 sequence: CASSVDPLANYGYTF. In DNA form, the CDR3 reads TGTGCCAGCAGCGTAGATCCCTTAGCTAACTATGGCTACACCTTC.

The genes are TRBV5-1 and TRBJ1-5; possibly TRBD1 for D (5 bases). Trimming stripped 0 bases from V and 1 base from J, with 8 bases between. This CDR3 has 15 amino acids. Germline V gene data show CDR1 as SGHRS and CDR2 as YFSETQ. As DNA, the CDR3 is TGCGCCAGCAGCTTGGTACCAGGGAGCAATCAGCCCCAGCATTTT. It encodes CASSLVPGSNQPQHF.

On this clonotype: At one end the junction does not follow the germline gene, possibly because of a read error. The chain links TRBV6-6 to TRBJ2-7; D is unclear. Germline loops: CDR1 MNHNY, CDR2 SVGAGI (reference sequence). This CDR3 is built from 15 residues. The CDR3 DNA follows: TGTGCCGGCAGTTACTCGGGTGTAACACCCTACGAGCAGTACTTC. This gives the protein CAGSYSGVTPYEQYF.

This clonotype was recorded at least ten times. This rearrangement joins TRBV20-1 to TRBJ2-3; 9 nucleotides match TRBD1. This CDR3 has 15 residues. The V gene end was trimmed by 4 bases and the J gene end by 8 bases; junction bases not matched to a gene: 13. In germline, CDR1 is DFQATT, CDR2 SNEGSKA (reference sequence). CDR3 sequence reads: CSATHYRTGESTQYF. The CDR3 DNA sequence: TGCAGTGCTACCCATTACAGGACAGGGGAATCTACGCAGTATTTT.

The V call is TRBV6-2 or TRBV6-3, the J call TRBJ2-3, with D perhaps TRBD2 (5 bases). The CDR3 has 17 amino acids. Trimming took 2 bases from V and 1 from J, leaving 16 bases between them. The V gene's germline CDR1 is MNHEY and CDR2 SVGEGT. As DNA, the CDR3 is TGTGCCAGCAGTTACCCCGGAGGAGGAGCCGGCACAGATACGCAGTATTTT. Protein: CASSYPGGGAGTDTQYF.

The rearrangement uses TRBV6-2 or TRBV6-3 and TRBJ2-7; tentatively, D is TRBD2 (5 bases). Looked up from germline, CDR1 is MNHEY and CDR2 is SVGEGT. The CDR3 length is 14 residues. Trimming took off 5 bases at V and 6 bases at J, with 17 bases between the two ends. The CDR3 DNA is TGTGCCAGCAGTGGCGGACTTCTAACCTCCGAGCAGTACTTC. This sequence encodes CASSGGLLTSEQYF.

This clonotype was picked up a small number of times. The V gene is TRBV4-2, the J gene TRBJ1-6; 7 positions agree with TRBD1. The junction had 7 bases not matched to a gene; V was cut back by 2 bases and J by 9 bases. Germline V gives CDR1 LGHNA, CDR2 YNFKEQ. This CDR3 is 15 amino acids long. CDR3 DNA sequence: TGTGCCAGCAGCCAATTCGACAGGGAGACTTCACCCCTCCACTTT. Its translation is CASSQFDRETSPLHF.

This clonotype has just a few counts. This chain links TRBV13 with TRBJ2-5, with 7 bases matching TRBD1. Trimming took 1 base from V and 3 from J; bases not matched to a gene: 5. This CDR3 spans 15 amino acids. CDR1 is PRHDT and CDR2 is FYEKMQ in the germline V gene (reference sequence). As DNA, the CDR3 is TGTGCCAGCAGCTTAGTGGGAACAGGGGAAGAGACCCAGTACTTC. Protein: CASSLVGTGEETQYF.

This chain uses TRBV11-2 with TRBJ2-5; the D gene could be TRBD1 or TRBD2 (5 bases each). The germline gives CDR1 SGHAT, CDR2 FQNNGV. This CDR3 has 15 residues. With 6 bases removed from V and 2 bases from J, the gap between germline ends came to 16 bases. The CDR3 sequence is CASSYRDPDQETQYF. DNA of the CDR3: TGTGCCAGCAGTTACCGGGACCCTGATCAAGAGACCCAGTACTTC.

In DNA form, the CDR3 reads TGCGCCAGCAGCCAAGACCATCCGACGACCCAGTACTTC. Translating it yields CASSQDHPTTQYF. The rearrangement joins TRBV4-1 to TRBJ2-4; D not certain. The J call may be incorrect, as the DNA end agrees better with TRBJ2-5. This CDR3 has 13 amino acids. Germline CDR1 is MGHRA and CDR2 is YSYEKL.

This clonotype was recorded a few times. The chain uses TRBV7-8 and TRBJ2-5; 7 bases are a match to TRBD1. V lost 5 bases to trimming and J lost 4 bases; unmatched junction nucleotides: 10. This CDR3 is 15 amino acids long. CDR1 is SGHVS and CDR2 is FQNEAQ in the germline V gene. The DNA for the CDR3 is TGTGCCAGCAGCCCCCCCGAGGGGGCGGGAGAGACCCAGTACTTC. It encodes CASSPPEGAGETQYF.

V gene TRBV7-9 combines with J gene TRBJ2-3; D may be TRBD2 (6 bases). The V gene lost 3 bases and the J gene lost 5 bases, with 12 bases spanning the gap. In germline, CDR1 is SEHNR, CDR2 FQNEAQ (reference sequence). CDR3 length equals 14 residues. CDR3 sequence: CASSFPGGLDTQYF. In DNA form, the CDR3 reads TGTGCCAGCAGCTTCCCCGGGGGTTTAGATACGCAGTATTTT.

This chain links TRBV6-2 or TRBV6-3 with TRBJ1-5; D remains ambiguous. The V gene lost 4 bases and the J gene lost 0 bases, with 10 bases spanning the gap. This CDR3 region has 15 residues. Germline lookup yields CDR1 MNHEY and CDR2 SVGEGT. The CDR3 DNA follows: TGTGCCAGCAGTTCGGCAGCCTATAGCAATCAGCCCCAGCATTTT. Its protein product is CASSSAAYSNQPQHF.

The chain is built from TRBV9 and TRBJ2-4; 8 bases are shared with TRBD1. The J call is doubtful: the DNA matches TRBJ2-5 better. The germline V gene encodes CDR1 SGDLS and CDR2 YYNGEE. The CDR3 loop spans 13 amino acids. DNA of the CDR3: TGTGCCAGCACGGCAGGGGGCGAAGAGACCCAGTACTTC. As protein: CASTAGGEETQYF.

This CDR3 reads CASSLRIFPQETQYF. Written as DNA, the CDR3 is TGTGCCAGCAGCTTACGGATCTTTCCTCAAGAGACCCAGTACTTC. V and J are TRBV5-6 and TRBJ2-5; D gene ambiguous. The CDR3 spans 15 residues. V lost 2 bases to trimming and J lost 2 bases, with 13 bases between them. Germline lookup yields CDR1 SGHDT and CDR2 YYEEEE.

Only a few counts were recorded for this clonotype. This chain links TRBV24-1 with TRBJ2-3; 8 nucleotides line up with TRBD1. CDR3 size: 16 residues. Per germline, CDR1 KGHDR and CDR2 SFDVKD. Losses at the gene ends were 3 bases for V and 6 bases for J; bases not matched to a gene: 10. The CDR3, as DNA: TGTGCCACCAGTGATAGCGACAGGGGTCGTTTGGATACGCAGTATTTT. The encoded protein is CATSDSDRGRLDTQYF.